The next 30 T cell receptor beta chains were all read from a single sample in a study of T cell repertoires in cytomegalovirus infection. TCRdb re-called the reads with MiXCR, one entry per CDR3 protein. This sample has 830,000 or so distinct CDR3 sequences, with about 30% found just once. These receptors have no known antigen. The material was cultured CD8+ T cells from PBMCs, obtained from culture after CMV antigen stimulation. These receptors were taken from a human donor in good health (CMV status not recorded). Some clones in this sample may be carry-over from other donors' samples.

V usage is TRBV19 and J usage is TRBJ1-5, with TRBD1 as a possible D gene (6 bases). The V end lost 8 bases, the J end lost 3 bases, and 23 bases lay between the germline ends. CDR3 length: 17 amino acids. Per germline, CDR1 LNHDA and CDR2 SQIVND (reference sequence). The CDR3 here is CASLGRGQGLSNQPQHF. The CDR3 coding sequence is TGTGCCAGTCTAGGTCGAGGGCAGGGGCTATCCAATCAGCCCCAGCATTTT.

V usage is TRBV10-3 and J usage is TRBJ2-2, with a tentative D call TRBD1 (6 bases). Trimming took off 8 bases at V and 0 bases at J, with 13 bases between the two ends. The CDR3 totals 15 residues. Germline CDR1 ENHRY, CDR2 SYGVKD. The CDR3 bases are TGTGCCATCGGACAGACGGGAACGAACACCGGGGAGCTGTTTTTT. Protein sequence: CAIGQTGTNTGELFF.

This clonotype has a handful of counts. The V and J genes are TRBV28 and TRBJ2-6; no clear D. Trimming took off 3 bases at V and 0 bases at J, with 12 bases between the two ends. Germline V gene data show CDR1 as MDHEN and CDR2 as SYDVKM. The CDR3 runs 17 residues. CDR3 residues: CASSFPSSGSGANVLTF. The CDR3 DNA is TGTGCCAGCAGTTTCCCGAGCTCGGGCTCTGGGGCCAACGTCCTGACTTTC.

Of note for this clonotype: One junction end disagrees with the germline gene, perhaps due to a read error. The CDR3 DNA reads TGTGCTAGCAGCATGAGACAGGGAACGGATCAGCCCCAGCATTTT. Protein: CASSMRQGTDQPQHF. The chain combines TRBV7-7 with TRBJ1-5; 7 nucleotides match TRBD1. Germline-derived CDR1 and CDR2 are SSHAT and FNYEAQ (reference sequence). CDR3 length equals 15 residues. The full variable domain, rest sourced from reference TRBV7-7 and TRBJ1-5, is GAGVSQSPRYKVTKRGQDVTLRCDPISSHATLYWYQQALGQGPEFLTYFNYEAQPDKSGLPSDRFSAERPEGSISTLTIQRTEQRDSAMYRCASSMRQGTDQPQHFGDGTRLSIL.

This clonotype has a single count. The gene calls are TRBV27 and TRBJ2-7; 12 positions match TRBD2. CDR1 and CDR2 (germline): MNHEY, SMNVEV (reference sequence). After removal of 5 bases from V and 2 bases from J, the junction contained 4 bases not matched to a gene. This CDR3 has 15 amino acids. CDR3 sequence reads: CASSLTSGSTYEQYV. The CDR3 coding sequence is TGTGCCAGCAGTCTGACTAGCGGGAGCACCTACGAGCAGTACGTC.

V usage is TRBV10-3 and J usage is TRBJ2-7, with D hard to call. Germline V CDR1 and CDR2: ENHRY, SYGVKD. This CDR3 region has 14 residues. V shed 5 bases and J shed 3 bases, with 14 bases lying between them. CDR3 nucleotide sequence: TGTGCCATCAGTCGAAAGGGTGAATACTACGAGCAGTACTTC. As protein: CAISRKGEYYEQYF.

The chain couples TRBV5-1 to TRBJ1-2; D is possibly TRBD1 (5 bases). The CDR3 extends over 15 amino acids. Germline V gene lookup returns CDR1 SGHRS and CDR2 YFSETQ. Trimming stripped 3 bases from V and 2 bases from J, with 14 bases between. CDR3 amino acids: CASSWGLDGNYGYTF. The CDR3 DNA follows: TGCGCCAGCAGCTGGGGGTTGGACGGAAACTATGGCTACACCTTC.

About this clonotype: Given a much more abundant clone one base away, this may be a read error. The chain recombines TRBV7-6 with TRBJ2-1; tentatively, D is TRBD2 (5 bases). CDR3 length: 14 amino acids. Germline V CDR1 and CDR2: SGHVS, FNYEAQ. The CDR3 sequence: CVSSSSGSYNEQFF. DNA for the CDR3: TGTGTCAGCAGCTCCAGCGGCTCCTACAATGAGCAGTTCTTC.

Many counts were recorded for this clonotype. CDR3 protein: CASSPRAGDNEQFF. Written as DNA, the CDR3 is TGCGCCAGCAGCCCCCGAGCGGGGGATAATGAGCAGTTCTTC. The V gene is TRBV4-1, the J gene TRBJ2-1; 8 bases are a match to TRBD2. The CDR3 covers 14 residues. V shed 4 bases and J 7 bases; nucleotides not matched to a gene: 6. Germline V gene lookup returns CDR1 MGHRA and CDR2 YSYEKL.

The chain links TRBV7-4 to TRBJ2-2; D is unresolved. Germline lookup yields CDR1 SGHVT and CDR2 SQSDAQ. V shed 4 bases and J shed 6 bases, with 9 bases lying between them. There are 13 residues in the CDR3. CDR3 DNA: TGTGCCAGCAGCTGGGCAGCAGCCGGGGAGCTGTTTTTT. Encoded protein: CASSWAAAGELFF.

The V call is TRBV27, the J call TRBJ1-1; TRBD1 agrees at 8 bases. Germline lookup yields CDR1 MNHEY and CDR2 SMNVEV (reference sequence). Losses at the gene ends were 6 bases for V and 5 bases for J; bases not matched to a gene: 11. CDR3 length: 15 amino acids. CDR3 coding DNA: TGTGCCAGCAGGCCTCGACAGGGGCGTTGGACTGAAGCTTTCTTT. Translated, it gives CASRPRQGRWTEAFF.

V usage is TRBV12-3 or TRBV12-4 and J usage is TRBJ2-5; D tentatively fits TRBD1 or TRBD2 (6 bases each). This CDR3 region has 16 residues. V was pared by 0 bases and J by 5 bases, with 16 bases between. Written as DNA, the CDR3 is TGTGCCAGCAGTTTAGCGGGGGGCGGTTTGCCGGAGACCCAGTACTTC. Translated: CASSLAGGGLPETQYF.

The sample holds a few counts of this clonotype. The V gene is TRBV5-5, the J gene TRBJ2-7; 7 nucleotides match TRBD1. CDR3 length: 14 amino acids. Germline V lookup: CDR1 SGHKS, CDR2 YYEKEE (reference sequence). The V and J ends lost 3 bases and 2 bases, in that order; junction bases with no gene match: 5. The CDR3 protein is CASSWDSQTYEQYV. The CDR3 DNA is TGTGCCAGCAGCTGGGACAGCCAAACCTACGAGCAGTACGTC.

The chain recombines TRBV27 with TRBJ2-2, with TRBD2 matching over 13 bases. CDR3 size: 17 residues. J lost 0 bases, V lost 2 bases, and 0 bases had no gene match. CDR1 and CDR2 (germline): MNHEY, SMNVEV (reference sequence). The CDR3 DNA reads as TGTGCCAGCAGTTTAACTAGCGGGGGGGCGAACACCGGGGAGCTGTTTTTT. It codes for CASSLTSGGANTGELFF.

The chain uses TRBV10-3 and TRBJ2-2, with 8 bases that match TRBD2. CDR3 length equals 16 residues. Germline V gene sequence: CDR1 ENHRY, CDR2 SYGVKD. V lost 8 bases and J lost 0; bases outside the gene matches: 8. CDR3 residues: CAILGVAGPNTGELFF. DNA for the CDR3: TGTGCCATCCTGGGGGTAGCGGGGCCGAACACCGGGGAGCTGTTTTTT.

This clonotype has a count of ten or more. J is TRBJ2-6 and V is TRBV7-6; no definite D call. Germline V gene data show CDR1 as SGHVS and CDR2 as FNYEAQ. This CDR3 contains 15 residues. V gave up 4 bases and J gave up 0 bases, with 7 bases separating them. The CDR3 DNA follows: TGTGCCAGCAGCTCAGACTTCTCTGGGGCCAACGTCCTGACTTTC. Protein product: CASSSDFSGANVLTF.

The chain employs TRBV11-2 and TRBJ2-7, with 9 bases that match TRBD1. CDR3 size: 16 residues. Germline CDR1 is SGHAT and CDR2 is FQNNGV. With 1 base clipped from V and 3 bases from J, the junction kept 7 bases outside the gene matches. The CDR3 sequence is CASSLGRDREDYEQYF. CDR3 DNA sequence: TGTGCCAGCAGCTTAGGTCGGGACAGGGAGGACTACGAGCAGTACTTC.

The rearrangement joins TRBV12-3 or TRBV12-4 to TRBJ1-5; maybe TRBD1 (5 bases). V was shortened by 7 bases and J by 5 bases, with 12 bases between the two germline ends. The CDR3 is 13 residues long. CDR3 sequence (DNA): TGTGCCAGCATAGGGGATTTGGATCAGCCCCAGCATTTT. The encoded protein is CASIGDLDQPQHF.

This clonotype has a count of ten or more. The chain recombines TRBV7-6 with TRBJ2-3; no firm D call. CDR3 length: 15 residues. V dropped 1 base and J dropped 0 bases, with 8 bases sitting between them. CDR1 and CDR2 (germline): SGHVS, FNYEAQ. The CDR3 spells CASSLGHRSTDTQYF. As DNA, the CDR3 is TGTGCCAGCAGCTTAGGGCACAGAAGCACAGATACGCAGTATTTT. Drawing the rest from reference TRBV7-6 and TRBJ2-3, the complete variable domain is GAGVSQSPRYKVTKRGQDVALRCDPISGHVSLYWYRQALGQGPEFLTYFNYEAQQDKSGLPNDRFSAERPEGSISTLTIQRTEQRDSAMYRCASSLGHRSTDTQYFGPGTRLTVL.

This clonotype is a singleton in its sample. The V call is TRBV9, the J call TRBJ2-2, with D tentatively TRBD1 or TRBD2 (5 bases each). The V gene lost 3 bases and the J gene lost 3 bases, with 15 bases spanning the gap. Per germline, CDR1 SGDLS and CDR2 YYNGEE. The CDR3 is 16 residues long. The CDR3 sequence: CASSAPFRGDTGELFF. CDR3 DNA sequence: TGTGCCAGCAGCGCCCCCTTTAGAGGGGACACCGGGGAGCTGTTTTTT.

This clonotype was seen just once. As DNA, the CDR3 is TGTGCCAGCAGTTTTGAACTATCCGGCTCTGGAAACACCATATATTTT. It encodes CASSFELSGSGNTIYF. V and J are TRBV12-3 or TRBV12-4 and TRBJ1-3; no reliable D call. CDR3 size: 16 residues. V lost 3 bases and J 0 bases, leaving 12 bases between the germline ends.

About this clonotype itself: The junction and the germline gene differ at one end; a read error may be behind it. The J gene is TRBJ1-3, the V gene TRBV6-6, with D uncertain. Germline V gene data show CDR1 as MNHNY and CDR2 as SVGAGI (reference sequence). CDR3 size: 15 residues. For the CDR3, the DNA is TGTGTCAGCGATAACAGATTTTACTCTGGAAACACCATATATTTT. It encodes CVSDNRFYSGNTIYF.

The chain joins TRBV20-1 to TRBJ2-1; D gene uncertain. The CDR3 extends over 14 amino acids. CDR1 and CDR2 (germline): DFQATT, SNEGSKA (reference sequence). CDR3 DNA: TGCAGGGCCATTGGCGGATTGACCTACAATGAGCAGTTCTTC. Protein product: CRAIGGLTYNEQFF.

This clonotype was observed many times. The genes are TRBV7-6 and TRBJ2-2; 10 nucleotides line up with TRBD2. This CDR3 spans 18 amino acids. Germline V gene lookup returns CDR1 SGHVS and CDR2 FNYEAQ. V lost 5 bases and J lost 0; bases outside the gene matches: 9. CDR3 region: CASSHLLAGASNTGELFF. As DNA, the CDR3 is TGTGCCAGCAGCCACCTTCTAGCGGGGGCCTCGAACACCGGGGAGCTGTTTTTT.

This clonotype appeared a few times. The chain employs TRBV6-1 and TRBJ2-7; D may be TRBD2 (6 bases). V lost 3 bases and J 1 base, leaving 19 bases between the germline ends. CDR1 is MNHNS and CDR2 is SASEGT in the germline V gene. The CDR3 runs to 17 residues. CDR3 amino acids: CASSEDRGRTTSYEQYF. Here the CDR3 DNA reads TGTGCCAGCAGTGAGGATAGGGGTAGGACTACGTCCTACGAGCAGTACTTC.

The rearrangement joins TRBV6-1 to TRBJ2-2, with D perhaps matching TRBD2 (5 bases). Trimming shortened V by 5 bases and J by 3 bases, and 10 bases separated the two germline ends. Per germline, CDR1 MNHNS and CDR2 SASEGT. The CDR3 consists of 14 residues. The CDR3, as DNA: TGTGCCAGCAGTTCCGGGATAGACACCGGGGAGCTGTTTTTT. Translated, it gives CASSSGIDTGELFF.

Details on this clonotype: An end of the junction does not agree with germline; a read error may underlie this. This rearrangement joins TRBV7-2 to TRBJ2-1; TRBD1 might be the D (5 bases). The CDR3 length is 11 residues. The V gene's germline CDR1 is SGHTA and CDR2 FQGNSA. The CDR3 protein is CASGFSGEQFF. In DNA form, the CDR3 reads TGTGCCAGCGGCTTCTCAGGGGAGCAGTTCTTC.

This clonotype was detected a few times. This sequence joins TRBV4-1 and TRBJ1-5; 8 bases align to TRBD1. The J segment lost 6 bases and the V segment lost 4 bases, leaving 5 bases of the junction unmatched. From germline, CDR1 is MGHRA and CDR2 YSYEKL. The CDR3 is made up of 14 amino acids. Written as DNA, the CDR3 is TGCGCCAGCAGCCGAGGACAGGGCAGTCAGCCCCAGCATTTT. Translation: CASSRGQGSQPQHF.

The chain recombines TRBV6-2 or TRBV6-3 with TRBJ2-2; D is uncertain. The CDR3 has 14 amino acids. Germline CDR1 and CDR2: MNHEY and SVGEGT. The V and J ends lost 7 bases and 1 base respectively, with 10 bases between them. The CDR3 DNA follows: TGTGCCAGCATGATTCGGCTGAACACCGGGGAGCTGTTTTTT. Translating gives CASMIRLNTGELFF.

The chain is built from TRBV10-1 and TRBJ2-7; D gene unclear. Between the trimmed V and J ends, which lost 3 bases and 1 base, there was a span of 7 bases. CDR1 is WNHNN, CDR2 SYGVQD, per germline (reference sequence). This CDR3 comprises 13 residues. In DNA, the CDR3 is TGCGCCAGCAGTGAAAGGTCTTCCTACGAGCAGTACTTC. This gives the protein CASSERSSYEQYF.